This T cell receptor (beta chain) was profiled in a study of cytomegalovirus exposure and HLA in healthy donors. J was trimmed by 7 bases and V by 4 bases; bases with no gene match: 4. The germline V gene encodes CDR1 MNHEY and CDR2 SVGAGI. The CDR3 is made up of 13 amino acids. With regard to this clone: Antigen specificity is unknown.

Here immunoSEQ multiplex PCR was the method, and the copy in TCRdb shows in-frame clones only, minus some. The sample carries about 150,000 clones, 80% to 90% recorded once. General study results and limits: A list of 150 to 200 TCR beta chains associated with cytomegalovirus was given. For cytomegalovirus status, the classifier reportedly gave diagnoses with high specificity and sensitivity.

The TCR was taken from a man aged 18 to 29 in good health and CMV-seropositive. The chain employs TRBV6-5 and TRBJ1-1; 9 bases agree with TRBD1. The sequenced sample was PBMCs. The CDR3, as DNA: TGTGCCAGCAGTTCGGACAGGGGAAGTGAAGCTTTCTTT. It is translated as CASSSDRGSEAFF.